One and the same sample provided the 31 T cell receptor beta chains below, sequenced in a study of blood T cell repertoires in COVID-19. Measured with immunoSEQ multiplex PCR; TCRdb has only the in-frame clones, and not every one. The table shows about 38,000 clones, with approximately 90% occurring only once. Sample: peripheral blood. The receptors derive from a man between 60 and 70 years old with COVID-19, enrolled during active disease.

In its sample, this clone was seen once. The rearrangement joins TRBV6-5 to TRBJ2-5; TRBD2 agrees at 9 bases. Trimming cost V 10 bases and J 5 bases; bases outside gene matches: 11. The CDR3 is 14 residues long. Per the germline V gene, CDR1 is MNHEY and CDR2 is SVGAGI. The DNA for the CDR3 is TGTGCCACCACTGGGCTAGCGGGAACGGAGACCCAGTACTTC. Encoded protein: CATTGLAGTETQYF.

This chain connects TRBV28 to TRBJ2-6; 7 bases line up with TRBD1. Germline V gene data show CDR1 as MDHEN and CDR2 as SYDVKM. The V and J ends lost 6 bases and 2 bases, in that order; junction bases with no gene match: 4. This CDR3 spans 15 amino acids. CDR3 protein: CASRYQGAGANVLTF. CDR3 in DNA: TGTGCCAGCAGATATCAGGGGGCTGGGGCCAACGTCCTGACTTTC.

The CDR3 coding sequence is TGTGCCAGCAGTCTCCAGGGGTTGGAGAATCAGCCCCAGCATTTT. Encoded protein: CASSLQGLENQPQHF. The chain is built from TRBV28 and TRBJ1-5, with a possible D match to TRBD1 (6 bases). CDR3 length: 15 residues. The germline V and J ends were trimmed by 5 bases and 4 bases, with 15 bases remaining between them. Germline CDR1 reads MDHEN; CDR2 reads SYDVKM.

The V gene is TRBV6-5, the J gene TRBJ2-7; 7 nucleotides agree with TRBD1. This CDR3 has 16 amino acids. The ends lost 1 base at V and 1 base at J; junction bases unmatched: 7. Per germline, CDR1 MNHEY and CDR2 SVGAGI. CDR3 in amino acids: CASSYWGQGDSYEQYF. The CDR3 DNA is TGTGCCAGCAGTTACTGGGGCCAGGGGGATTCCTACGAGCAGTACTTC.

This clone is a singleton in its sample. This sequence joins TRBV27 and TRBJ2-1; maybe TRBD1 (6 bases). V was shortened by 5 bases and J by 7 bases, with 15 bases between the two germline ends. The CDR3 is 14 residues long. Per the germline V gene, CDR1 is MNHEY and CDR2 is SMNVEV (reference sequence). The CDR3 here is CASSGQGPPNEQFF. The DNA for the CDR3 is TGTGCCAGCAGTGGCCAGGGGCCCCCTAATGAGCAGTTCTTC.

The chain's CDR3 is CASSIRTFGDIQYF. In nucleotides, the CDR3 is TGTGCCAGCAGTATTCGGACATTCGGCGACATTCAGTACTTC. The chain combines TRBV28 with TRBJ2-4; tentative D call: TRBD1 (5 bases). Germline V gene lookup returns CDR1 MDHEN and CDR2 SYDVKM. The CDR3 totals 14 residues. V was cut by 5 bases and J by 8 bases, with 16 bases left in between.

Written as DNA, the CDR3 is TGTGCCAGTACAAAACCGGGATCATACTCTGGAAACACCATATATTTT. Translated, it gives CASTKPGSYSGNTIYF. The chain is built from TRBV19 and TRBJ1-3; D is undetermined. There are 16 residues in the CDR3. Germline CDR1 LNHDA, CDR2 SQIVND (reference sequence). Trimming shortened V by 7 bases and J by 0 bases, and 16 bases separated the two germline ends.

The rearrangement joins TRBV6-1 to TRBJ2-7; TRBD2 matches 10 bases. After removal of 0 bases from V and 3 bases from J, the junction contained 8 bases not matched to a gene. The CDR3 covers 17 residues. The germline gives CDR1 MNHNS, CDR2 SASEGT. CDR3: CASSEAIGSGRVYEQYF. DNA of the CDR3: TGTGCCAGCAGTGAAGCTATCGGGAGCGGGAGGGTCTACGAGCAGTACTTC.

The chain recombines TRBV19 with TRBJ1-1, with TRBD1 matching over 9 bases. After removal of 5 bases from V and 4 bases from J, the junction contained 14 bases not matched to a gene. CDR1 is LNHDA and CDR2 is SQIVND in the germline V gene (reference sequence). This CDR3 spans 17 amino acids. The CDR3, as DNA: TGTGCCAGTAGTCTCCAGCGGGGACAGGGCGGGTCCACTGAAGCTTTCTTT. Its translation is CASSLQRGQGGSTEAFF. Variable domain in full (rest from reference TRBV19 and TRBJ1-1): DGGITQSPKYLFRKEGQNVTLSCEQNLNHDAMYWYRQDPGQGLRLIYYSQIVNDFQKGDIAEGYSVSREKKESFPLTVTSAQKNPTAFYLCASSLQRGQGGSTEAFFGQGTRLTVV.

The chain joins TRBV10-2 to TRBJ2-7, with 9 bases matching TRBD1. Germline CDR1 and CDR2: WSHSY and SAAADI. This CDR3 is built from 13 residues. Germline trimming cut 10 bases from V and 2 bases from J; bases unmatched to any gene: 6. CDR3 loop: CATVGTGTYEQYF. CDR3 DNA: TGCGCCACCGTAGGGACAGGGACCTACGAGCAGTACTTC.

The V gene is TRBV5-6, the J gene TRBJ2-3, with D maybe TRBD2 (6 bases). V was clipped by 2 bases and J by 4 bases, with 14 bases between them. The CDR3 has 15 amino acids. Per germline, CDR1 SGHDT and CDR2 YYEEEE. CDR3 loop: CASSFGGAGSDTQYF. The CDR3 DNA follows: TGTGCCAGCAGCTTTGGCGGCGCGGGATCAGATACGCAGTATTTT.

The chain combines TRBV30 with TRBJ2-3, with 10 bases that match TRBD2. Germline CDR1 and CDR2: GTSNPN and SVGIG (reference sequence). The CDR3 runs 14 residues. The V and J ends lost 6 bases and 4 bases, in that order; junction bases with no gene match: 7. CDR3 coding DNA: TGTGCCTGCTGGCTAGCGGGAGTGGCAGATACGCAGTATTTT. It yields the protein CACWLAGVADTQYF.

Here the CDR3 reads CASSSAGNTEAFF. The CDR3 DNA follows: TGCGCATCGAGTTCGGCAGGGAACACTGAAGCTTTCTTT. The chain combines TRBV10-1 with TRBJ1-1; D remains ambiguous. CDR3 length: 13 amino acids. Germline loops: CDR1 WNHNN, CDR2 SYGVQD (reference sequence).

The rearrangement uses TRBV10-3 and TRBJ2-2; TRBD1 matches at 8 bases. Germline CDR1 and CDR2: ENHRY and SYGVKD. This CDR3 contains 16 residues. Trimming took 6 bases from V and 0 from J; bases not matched to a gene: 6. CDR3 nucleotide sequence: TGTGCCATCAGCGGGACGGGACAGGCGAACACCGGGGAGCTGTTTTTT. Its translation is CAISGTGQANTGELFF.

J is TRBJ2-1 and V is TRBV9; 9 bases agree with TRBD1. The CDR3 consists of 15 residues. CDR1 SGDLS and CDR2 YYNGEE come from the germline V gene. Germline trimming cut 3 bases from V and 5 bases from J; bases unmatched to any gene: 6. CDR3 bases: TGTGCCAGCAGCGGAGACAGGGGGTGGGACAATGAGCAGTTCTTC. It yields the protein CASSGDRGWDNEQFF.

This chain uses TRBV9 with TRBJ1-2; maybe TRBD1 (6 bases). Trimming shortened V by 3 bases and J by 5 bases, and 14 bases separated the two germline ends. The CDR3 totals 14 residues. Germline CDR1 SGDLS, CDR2 YYNGEE. CDR3 region: CASSDGQRRYGYTF. The CDR3 coding sequence is TGTGCCAGCAGCGACGGACAGCGGCGGTATGGCTACACCTTC. The full variable domain, completed using reference TRBV9 and TRBJ1-2, is DSGVTQTPKHLITATGQRVTLRCSPRSGDLSVYWYQQSLDQGLQFLIQYYNGEERAKGNILERFSAQQFPDLHSELNLSSLELGDSALYFCASSDGQRRYGYTFGSGTRLTVV.

The J gene is TRBJ2-7, the V gene TRBV5-5; maybe TRBD2 (5 bases). Germline V gives CDR1 SGHKS, CDR2 YYEKEE (reference sequence). This CDR3 region has 14 residues. V lost 0 bases and J lost 1, with 8 bases in between. CDR3 nucleotides: TGTGCCAGCAGCTTGGCCCCGGGATCCTACGAGCAGTACTTC. This sequence encodes CASSLAPGSYEQYF. Combining the CDR3 with reference TRBV5-5 and TRBJ2-7 gives the whole variable domain DAGVTQSPTHLIKTRGQQVTLRCSPISGHKSVSWYQQVLGQGPQFIFQYYEKEERGRGNFPDRFSARQFPNYSSELNVNALLLGDSALYLCASSLAPGSYEQYFGPGTRLTVT.

V gene TRBV2 combines with J gene TRBJ2-7; no clear D gene. Trimming cost V 8 bases and J 0 bases, with 17 bases left between them. Per germline, CDR1 SNHLY and CDR2 FYNNEI. The CDR3 covers 15 residues. Here the CDR3 DNA reads TGTGCCAGCCATCTCTTACAGTCAAACTCCTACGAGCAGTACTTC. It is translated as CASHLLQSNSYEQYF.

The chain uses TRBV3-1 (or the pseudogene TRBV3-2) and TRBJ2-1, with 8 bases aligning to TRBD2. The ends lost 1 base at V and 9 bases at J; junction bases unmatched: 5. CDR1 and CDR2 from the germline V gene are LGHDT and YNNKEL (reference sequence). This CDR3 comprises 14 residues. For the CDR3, the DNA is TGTGCCAGCAGCCAAGTGCGGGAGGTCAGTGAGCAGTTCTTC. It encodes CASSQVREVSEQFF.

The chain couples TRBV28 to TRBJ2-6; 7 bases map to TRBD1. Germline V gives CDR1 MDHEN, CDR2 SYDVKM. With V trimmed by 5 bases and J by 7 bases, 20 bases remained unmatched. This CDR3 spans 19 amino acids. In DNA, the CDR3 is TGTGCCAGCAGTATCTCAGCAGGGGGATGGCCCCTGATAGCCAACGTCCTGACTTTC. Translated: CASSISAGGWPLIANVLTF.

This chain connects TRBV6-1 to TRBJ1-5; D not resolved. The CDR3 runs to 23 residues. Germline CDR1 MNHNS, CDR2 SASEGT. Trimming took 2 bases from V and 2 from J, leaving 34 bases between them. The CDR3 DNA reads as TGTGCCAGCAGTGAATTAAGGCCCTTCACCCCCGCAGCGCCGCTCTGGGGCAATCAGCCCCAGCATTTT. It codes for CASSELRPFTPAAPLWGNQPQHF.

The V call is TRBV5-1, the J call TRBJ2-7; TRBD1 is a possible D gene (5 bases). The V gene's germline CDR1 is SGHRS and CDR2 YFSETQ. The CDR3 length is 14 residues. With 4 bases removed from V and 5 bases from J, the gap between germline ends came to 16 bases. CDR3 protein: CASSRAAQGDEQYF. The CDR3 bases are TGCGCCAGCAGCAGGGCCGCCCAGGGCGACGAGCAGTACTTC. Together with reference TRBV5-1 and TRBJ2-7, the CDR3 gives the full variable domain: KAGVTQTPRYLIKTRGQQVTLSCSPISGHRSVSWYQQTPGQGLQFLFEYFSETQRNKGNFPGRFSGRQFSNSRSEMNVSTLELGDSALYLCASSRAAQGDEQYFGPGTRLTVT.

CDR3 residues: CSVLTSMNTEAFF. The CDR3 DNA sequence: TGCAGCGTCCTTACATCCATGAACACTGAAGCTTTCTTT. The chain uses TRBV29-1 and TRBJ1-1; D unclear. This CDR3 contains 13 residues. Germline V lookup: CDR1 SQVTM, CDR2 ANQGSEA. Trimming took 6 bases from V and 0 from J, leaving 11 bases between them.

The chain couples TRBV28 to TRBJ2-7; D is ambiguous. Per germline, CDR1 MDHEN and CDR2 SYDVKM. The CDR3 has 13 amino acids. Trimming removed 7 bases at V and 1 base at J, with 11 bases between. CDR3 sequence reads: CASTSTLSYEQYF. The CDR3, as DNA: TGTGCCAGCACCTCGACACTGTCCTACGAGCAGTACTTC.

The V and J genes are TRBV2 and TRBJ2-1, with D perhaps TRBD2 (6 bases). The CDR3 is 16 amino acids. In germline, CDR1 is SNHLY, CDR2 FYNNEI. Deletions cut 3 bases from V and 7 bases from J, with 19 bases between. The CDR3, as DNA: TGTGCCAGCAGTGACCCGCCGGGACTTACCGGGAATGAGCAGTTCTTC. This gives the protein CASSDPPGLTGNEQFF. Full variable domain (remainder filled in from reference TRBV2 and TRBJ2-1): EPEVTQTPSHQVTQMGQEVILRCVPISNHLYFYWYRQILGQKVEFLVSFYNNEISEKSEIFDDQFSVERPDGSNFTLKIRSTKLEDSAMYFCASSDPPGLTGNEQFFGPGTRLTVL.

The chain employs TRBV28 and TRBJ2-7; D is possibly TRBD2 (7 bases). The CDR3 loop spans 15 amino acids. Per the germline V gene, CDR1 is MDHEN and CDR2 is SYDVKM. V lost 6 bases, J lost 0 bases, and 15 bases lay in between. DNA of the CDR3: TGTGCCAGCAGGGTCAGGGAGGGGGTCTCCTACGAGCAGTACTTC. This translates into CASRVREGVSYEQYF. Filled out from reference TRBV28 and TRBJ2-7, the complete variable domain reads DVKVTQSSRYLVKRTGEKVFLECVQDMDHENMFWYRQDPGLGLRLIYFSYDVKMKEKGDIPEGYSVSREKKERFSLILESASTNQTSMYLCASRVREGVSYEQYFGPGTRLTVT.

CDR3 bases: TGTGCCAGCAGTGGACAGGGTATCACTGAAGCTTTCTTT. Translated: CASSGQGITEAFF. The chain joins TRBV28 to TRBJ1-1; TRBD1 agrees at 8 bases. Looked up from germline, CDR1 is MDHEN and CDR2 is SYDVKM. V gave up 5 bases and J gave up 4 bases; unmatched junction bases: 3. The CDR3 has 13 amino acids.

The V gene is TRBV5-1, the J gene TRBJ2-7; a possible D gene is TRBD2 (6 bases). V lost 2 bases, J lost 3 bases, and 12 bases lay in between. Germline CDR1 is SGHRS and CDR2 is YFSETQ. The CDR3 consists of 14 residues. CDR3 nucleotide sequence: TGCGCCAGCAGCTTTAGAAACGGGGGCTACGAGCAGTACTTC. It specifies CASSFRNGGYEQYF.

This chain uses TRBV28 with TRBJ1-1; TRBD1 matches 8 bases. With V trimmed by 4 bases and J by 1 base, 5 bases remained unmatched. Germline V CDR1 and CDR2: MDHEN, SYDVKM. The CDR3 has 15 amino acids. In nucleotides, the CDR3 is TGTGCCAGCAGTTCATCGGGACAGGAGAACACTGAAGCTTTCTTT. Protein product: CASSSSGQENTEAFF.

V and J are TRBV20-1 and TRBJ2-7, with TRBD1 identical over 7 bases. The CDR3 has 10 amino acids. Per germline, CDR1 DFQATT and CDR2 SNEGSKA (reference sequence). Germline trimming cut 6 bases from V and 7 bases from J; bases unmatched to any gene: 3. The DNA for the CDR3 is TGCAGTGCCAAGGACAGGGAGCAGTACTTC. Its protein product is CSAKDREQYF.

The chain carries TRBV7-9 and TRBJ2-7; a weak D match, TRBD2 (5 bases). V dropped 7 bases and J dropped 2 bases, with 12 bases sitting between them. The CDR3 runs to 13 residues. CDR1 and CDR2 from the germline V gene are SEHNR and FQNEAQ (reference sequence). The chain's CDR3 is CASTWGVTYEQYF. The CDR3 nucleotides are TGTGCCAGCACCTGGGGAGTTACCTACGAGCAGTACTTC.